A single sample gave rise to the 32 T cell receptor beta chains below, sequenced in a study of blood T cell repertoires in COVID-19. Measured with immunoSEQ multiplex PCR; TCRdb has only the in-frame clones, and not every one. The table shows 250,000 or so clones, with over 70% occurring only once. The source material was peripheral blood. These receptors came from a woman in her 40s who had recovered from COVID-19.

The chain combines TRBV20-1 with TRBJ2-1; maybe TRBD2 (5 bases). CDR3 size: 14 residues. The germline V and J ends were trimmed by 3 bases and 0 bases, with 9 bases remaining between them. Germline V gives CDR1 DFQATT, CDR2 SNEGSKA (reference sequence). The CDR3 sequence is CSASRGISYNEQFF. CDR3 DNA sequence: TGCAGTGCTAGTCGAGGGATCTCCTACAATGAGCAGTTCTTC.

This chain links TRBV2 with TRBJ2-1, with 7 nucleotides matching TRBD1. With 7 bases clipped from V and 7 bases from J, the junction kept 7 bases outside the gene matches. The CDR3 is 13 residues long. CDR1 SNHLY and CDR2 FYNNEI come from the germline V gene. CDR3 loop: CASNLDRINEQFF. DNA of the CDR3: TGTGCCAGCAACCTGGACAGGATTAATGAGCAGTTCTTC.

As regards this clone: One end of the junction varies from germline; a read error may be responsible. The chain has TRBV25-1 and TRBJ1-2; D may be TRBD1 (6 bases). Germline CDR1 is MGHDK and CDR2 is SYGVNS. The CDR3 runs to 13 residues. The CDR3 coding sequence is TGTGCCAGCTGTGACAGGCTTAACTATGGCTACACCTTC. This codes for CASCDRLNYGYTF.

The chain uses TRBV7-8 and TRBJ1-2; 8 nucleotides line up with TRBD1. The CDR3 consists of 14 residues. With 4 bases clipped from V and 4 bases from J, the junction kept 5 bases outside the gene matches. Germline CDR1 and CDR2: SGHVS and FQNEAQ. In DNA form, the CDR3 reads TGTGCCAGCAGCTCAGACAGGGGATCCTATGGCTACACCTTC. Protein product: CASSSDRGSYGYTF.

This chain uses TRBV20-1 with TRBJ2-7; 7 bases line up with TRBD1. Germline loops: CDR1 DFQATT, CDR2 SNEGSKA (reference sequence). With V trimmed by 4 bases and J by 5 bases, 5 bases remained unmatched. The CDR3 covers 12 residues. In nucleotides, the CDR3 is TGCAGTGCTAATGACAGGGCCCACGAGCAGTACTTC. Translating gives CSANDRAHEQYF.

The rearrangement uses TRBV18 and TRBJ2-1, with 7 positions matching TRBD1. The CDR3 loop spans 14 amino acids. Germline CDR1 reads KGHSH; CDR2 reads LQKENI. With 1 base clipped from V and 4 bases from J, the junction kept 1 base outside the gene matches. CDR3 sequence: CASSPQGAYNEQFF. As DNA, the CDR3 is TGTGCCAGCTCACCACAGGGGGCTTACAATGAGCAGTTCTTC.

The gene calls are TRBV5-8 and TRBJ2-1; D is perhaps TRBD2 (5 bases). V lost 10 bases and J lost 4, with 18 bases in between. Germline V gene sequence: CDR1 SGHTS, CDR2 YDEGEE. The CDR3 extends over 14 amino acids. This chain's CDR3 is CALGLRRGYNEQFF. The DNA of the CDR3 is TGTGCCCTTGGACTCCGTCGGGGTTACAATGAGCAGTTCTTC.

The chain links TRBV5-1 to TRBJ2-5, with 12 bases that match TRBD2. This CDR3 contains 17 residues. The J segment lost 5 bases and the V segment lost 1 base, leaving 9 bases of the junction unmatched. Germline values: CDR1 SGHRS, CDR2 YFSETQ. CDR3: CASSLRASGGAEETQYF. The CDR3, as DNA: TGCGCCAGCAGCTTGAGGGCTAGCGGGGGGGCCGAGGAGACCCAGTACTTC. The complete variable domain, with remaining parts taken from reference TRBV5-1 and TRBJ2-5, reads KAGVTQTPRYLIKTRGQQVTLSCSPISGHRSVSWYQQTPGQGLQFLFEYFSETQRNKGNFPGRFSGRQFSNSRSEMNVSTLELGDSALYLCASSLRASGGAEETQYFGPGTRLLVL.

The rearrangement joins TRBV6-5 to TRBJ2-3, with D maybe TRBD2 (5 bases). From germline, CDR1 is MNHEY and CDR2 SVGAGI. Between the trimmed V and J ends, which lost 6 bases and 9 bases, there was a span of 13 bases. The CDR3 spans 12 residues. In nucleotides, the CDR3 is TGTGCCAGCAGGGCCGGAGGCGTGACGCAGTATTTT. Protein product: CASRAGGVTQYF.

This sequence joins TRBV6-2 or TRBV6-3 and TRBJ2-1; 7 nucleotides agree with TRBD2. Trimming removed 5 bases from V and 1 base from J; junction bases left unmatched: 5. CDR3 length equals 15 residues. Germline values: CDR1 MNHEY, CDR2 SVGEGT. This chain's CDR3 is CASSRSGPSYNEQFF. The CDR3 region has the DNA TGTGCCAGCAGTCGTAGCGGGCCTTCCTACAATGAGCAGTTCTTC.

The chain employs TRBV19 and TRBJ2-7; TRBD1 aligns across 9 bases. Germline V gene lookup returns CDR1 LNHDA and CDR2 SQIVND (reference sequence). Germline trimming cut 4 bases from V and 5 bases from J; bases unmatched to any gene: 6. The length of the CDR3 is 14 residues. In DNA, the CDR3 is TGTGCCAGTAGTACCCGGGACAGGGTCCACGAGCAGTACTTC. The encoded protein is CASSTRDRVHEQYF.

J is TRBJ1-1 and V is TRBV6-2 or TRBV6-3; 9 positions agree with TRBD1. The CDR3 loop spans 16 amino acids. Germline lookup yields CDR1 MNHEY and CDR2 SVGEGT. V trimming: 6 bases; J trimming: 5 bases; junction bases outside the gene matches: 13. CDR3 region: CASSPLRDREYTEAFF. The CDR3 nucleotides are TGTGCCAGCAGCCCACTTCGGGACAGGGAATATACTGAAGCTTTCTTT.

The V call is TRBV5-1, the J call TRBJ2-1; D possibly corresponds to TRBD1 (6 bases). CDR3 size: 15 residues. Trimming removed 3 bases from V and 1 base from J, with 11 bases in between. Germline CDR1 is SGHRS and CDR2 is YFSETQ. This CDR3 reads CASSSNRVSYNEQFF. In nucleotides, the CDR3 is TGCGCCAGCAGCTCGAACAGGGTTTCCTACAATGAGCAGTTCTTC.

CDR3 loop: CASSFLRTGAAFF. The CDR3 nucleotides are TGTGCCAGCAGTTTTCTTCGGACAGGGGCAGCTTTCTTT. The V gene is TRBV12-3 or TRBV12-4, the J gene TRBJ1-1; the match to TRBD1 covers 9 bases. CDR3 size: 13 residues. With 3 bases clipped from V and 10 bases from J, the junction kept 6 bases outside the gene matches.

The rearrangement links TRBV2 to TRBJ1-3; no clear D gene. The CDR3 contains 13 residues. V was clipped by 7 bases and J by 0 bases, with 7 bases between them. Per the germline V gene, CDR1 is SNHLY and CDR2 is FYNNEI. The chain's CDR3 is CASNRDSGNTIYF. CDR3 bases: TGTGCCAGCAATAGAGACTCTGGAAACACCATATATTTT.

This chain uses TRBV5-1 with TRBJ2-7, with D possibly being TRBD2 (6 bases). Germline-derived CDR1 and CDR2 are SGHRS and YFSETQ. The CDR3 has 17 amino acids. The V gene lost 2 bases and the J gene lost 2 bases, with 20 bases spanning the gap. In DNA form, the CDR3 reads TGCGCCAGCAGCTTCCTCCTCGACCCTGGAGGGACCTACGAGCAGTACTTC. It encodes CASSFLLDPGGTYEQYF. Looking up the rest from reference TRBV5-1 and TRBJ2-7 gives the full variable domain: KAGVTQTPRYLIKTRGQQVTLSCSPISGHRSVSWYQQTPGQGLQFLFEYFSETQRNKGNFPGRFSGRQFSNSRSEMNVSTLELGDSALYLCASSFLLDPGGTYEQYFGPGTRLTVT.

The rearrangement joins TRBV5-8 to TRBJ2-6, with D tentatively TRBD2 (5 bases). This CDR3 is 17 amino acids long. CDR1 SGHTS and CDR2 YDEGEE come from the germline V gene. Trimming took off 4 bases at V and 0 bases at J, with 14 bases between the two ends. The CDR3 region is CASSLRLTSSGANVLTF. The CDR3 nucleotides read TGTGCCAGCAGCCTCAGACTAACGAGCTCTGGGGCCAACGTCCTGACTTTC.

CDR3 sequence reads: CASSLAQGIETQYF. In nucleotides, the CDR3 is TGCGCCAGCAGCTTGGCCCAGGGGATAGAGACCCAGTACTTC. The rearrangement links TRBV5-1 to TRBJ2-5; maybe TRBD1 (6 bases). The V end was cut by 0 bases, the J end by 4 bases, with 10 bases between. Germline CDR1 is SGHRS and CDR2 is YFSETQ. This CDR3 is built from 14 residues.

The chain links TRBV9 to TRBJ1-2; 7 positions agree with TRBD1. CDR3 length equals 15 residues. The V segment lost 0 bases and the J segment 3 bases; nucleotides outside the gene matches: 5. Germline assignment: CDR1 SGDLS and CDR2 YYNGEE. The DNA of the CDR3 is TGTGCCAGCAGCGTAGATGGACAGGCTGACTATGGCTACACCTTC. Its protein product is CASSVDGQADYGYTF. The full variable domain, its missing parts supplied by reference TRBV9 and TRBJ1-2, is DSGVTQTPKHLITATGQRVTLRCSPRSGDLSVYWYQQSLDQGLQFLIQYYNGEERAKGNILERFSAQQFPDLHSELNLSSLELGDSALYFCASSVDGQADYGYTFGSGTRLTVV.

The chain joins TRBV5-1 to TRBJ1-3; 9 bases align to TRBD1. Germline V lookup: CDR1 SGHRS, CDR2 YFSETQ. V shed 5 bases and J 6 bases; nucleotides not matched to a gene: 6. The CDR3 has 14 residues. The CDR3 DNA is TGCGCCAGCAGAAAACAGGGGGCGTTAAACACCATATATTTT. Protein sequence: CASRKQGALNTIYF.

The rearrangement joins TRBV11-3 to TRBJ2-1; 8 positions match TRBD2. The CDR3 is 15 amino acids. Germline assignment: CDR1 SGHNT and CDR2 YENEEA. With 5 bases clipped from V and 9 bases from J, the junction kept 12 bases outside the gene matches. CDR3 sequence (DNA): TGTGCCAGCAGCCCACGCTCCGGGAGGGGGGGTGAGCAGTTCTTC. The encoded protein is CASSPRSGRGGEQFF.

The CDR3 protein is CASSLRLRVTLGSSYNEQFF. The DNA of the CDR3 is TGTGCCAGCAGTTTAAGGTTAAGGGTGACCTTAGGGAGCTCCTACAATGAGCAGTTCTTC. This rearrangement joins TRBV27 to TRBJ2-1; D may be TRBD2 (5 bases). Deletions cut 2 bases from V and 0 bases from J, with 23 bases between. CDR3 length equals 20 residues. Germline V gene lookup returns CDR1 MNHEY and CDR2 SMNVEV (reference sequence).

DNA for the CDR3: TGTGCCAGCAGTTTAAACTTCTATCAGCCCCAGCATTTT. This codes for CASSLNFYQPQHF. The chain links TRBV12-3 or TRBV12-4 to TRBJ1-5; no reliable D call. The ends were cut back, 2 bases at V and 5 bases at J, with 7 bases in the middle. CDR3 length: 13 residues.

The V and J genes are TRBV6-1 and TRBJ2-7, with a tentative D call TRBD2 (5 bases). V was clipped by 2 bases and J by 5 bases, with 10 bases between them. Germline-derived CDR1 and CDR2 are MNHNS and SASEGT. This CDR3 spans 13 amino acids. CDR3: CASSEPAADEQYF. The CDR3 nucleotides read TGTGCCAGCAGTGAACCAGCGGCCGACGAGCAGTACTTC.

The rearrangement joins TRBV2 to TRBJ1-4; TRBD1 is a possible D gene (5 bases). The CDR3 sequence is 15 residues long. Germline CDR1 reads SNHLY; CDR2 reads FYNNEI. V gave up 6 bases and J gave up 8 bases, with 19 bases separating them. This CDR3 is CASSDQGSPGEKLFF. Written as DNA, the CDR3 is TGTGCCAGCAGCGATCAGGGATCGCCGGGCGAAAAACTGTTTTTT.

The CDR3, as DNA: TGCAGCGTTGGCGGGACTAGCAATCAGCCCCAGCATTTT. It is translated as CSVGGTSNQPQHF. The genes are TRBV29-1 and TRBJ1-5; TRBD1 might be the D (5 bases). V dropped 4 bases and J dropped 0 bases, with 7 bases sitting between them. Germline CDR1 reads SQVTM; CDR2 reads ANQGSEA. The length of the CDR3 is 13 residues.

The chain has TRBV6-5 and TRBJ1-1; D possibly corresponds to TRBD1 (6 bases). The CDR3 covers 13 residues. The V end was cut by 5 bases, the J end by 7 bases, with 14 bases between. CDR1 and CDR2 (germline): MNHEY, SVGAGI. Here the CDR3 DNA reads TGTGCCAGCAGTAAGACAGGCTTTGGTGAAGCTTTCTTT. Translated, it gives CASSKTGFGEAFF.

V gene TRBV12-3 or TRBV12-4 combines with J gene TRBJ1-2, with 9 nucleotides matching TRBD1. With 3 bases clipped from V and 8 bases from J, the junction kept 4 bases outside the gene matches. CDR3 length: 13 residues. In DNA, the CDR3 is TGTGCCAGCAGTTTTACAGGGGGCGGAGGCTACACCTTC. This encodes CASSFTGGGGYTF.

This chain uses TRBV6-5 with TRBJ1-4; 8 nucleotides agree with TRBD1. Unmatched junction bases numbered 8, after V lost 8 bases and J lost 6 bases. CDR1 and CDR2 from the germline V gene are MNHEY and SVGAGI. This CDR3 is built from 14 residues. CDR3 region: CASLSGTGDEKLFF. The CDR3 region has the DNA TGTGCCAGCCTATCCGGGACAGGTGATGAAAAACTGTTTTTT.

The chain employs TRBV10-1 and TRBJ2-3; possibly TRBD1 for D (6 bases). Germline lookup yields CDR1 WNHNN and CDR2 SYGVQD (reference sequence). The CDR3 runs 13 residues. V lost 4 bases and J 8 bases, leaving 13 bases between the germline ends. The CDR3 is CASSVTGMATQYF. The DNA of the CDR3 is TGCGCCAGCAGTGTTACAGGGATGGCTACGCAGTATTTT.

The V gene is TRBV27, the J gene TRBJ2-1; TRBD2 is a possible D gene (7 bases). Germline CDR1 and CDR2: MNHEY and SMNVEV (reference sequence). V lost 3 bases and J 3 bases, leaving 12 bases between the germline ends. The CDR3 runs to 15 residues. The CDR3 DNA is TGTGCCAGCAGTTTTGGGGGGGCTATCTACAATGAGCAGTTCTTC. Its protein is CASSFGGAIYNEQFF.

The CDR3 sequence is CASSIDDGVARNLGYTF. The CDR3 DNA is TGTGCCAGTAGTATAGATGACGGAGTCGCCCGAAATTTGGGCTACACCTTC. The chain joins TRBV19 to TRBJ1-2; D not resolved. The CDR3 is 17 residues long. In germline, CDR1 is LNHDA, CDR2 SQIVND (reference sequence). Trimming took 0 bases from V and 8 from J, leaving 22 bases between them.